This T cell receptor (beta chain) was recorded in a study of blood T cell repertoires in COVID-19. Study-wide background: Some COVID-19 samples were acute and others convalescent; all came from the United States, Italy and Spain. PBMCs, B-cell-depleted T cells, or T cells provided the cDNA or gDNA that made up the material.

Original analysis: The assay estimated nucleated cells by amplifying reference gene primers. Measured with immunoSEQ multiplex PCR; TCRdb has only the in-frame clones, and not every one. The DNA was the basis for D and trimming; V, J and clone size are from that table. The sample yields more than 85,000 clones, about 86% seen once. The CDR3 covers 17 residues. CDR1 is SGHKS, CDR2 YYEKEE, per germline (reference sequence). Trimming shortened V by 3 bases and J by 2 bases, and 21 bases separated the two germline ends. Sequenced sample: peripheral blood. This receptor was obtained from a man older than 75 with acute or convalescent COVID-19. The chain joins TRBV5-5 to TRBJ2-7; weak D call: TRBD1 (5 bases). DNA of the CDR3: TGTGCCAGCAGCTGGCCTGGACAACAGGTCAGGACCTACGAGCAGTACTTC. As protein: CASSWPGQQVRTYEQYF.